This T cell receptor (beta chain) was sequenced during a study of identical twins. V gave up 4 bases and J gave up 7 bases; unmatched junction bases: 8. The CDR3 length is 15 residues. Germline CDR1 SGHRS, CDR2 YFSETQ. This clonotype was recorded many times. Antigen specificity is unknown. MiXCR, applied by TCRdb to the 5' RACE reads, yields one record per CDR3 protein. The sample consists of some 630,000 distinct CDR3 sequences, less than 9% of them appearing once. Study-level findings and limits: With abundant cord blood beta clonotypes, insertions were fewer; memory repertoires showed no such pattern.

These sequences were also reported in another study, on yellow fever vaccine responses in identical twins.

Input material: PBMCs. The origin of this receptor is a woman aged 18-29 years in good health. The chain is built from TRBV5-1 and TRBJ1-6; TRBD1 matches 7 bases. The CDR3 region is CASSPEGQRNSPLHF. CDR3 coding DNA: TGCGCCAGCAGCCCGGAGGGACAGAGGAATTCACCCCTCCACTTT.